This is a list of T cell receptor beta chains from one sample in a study of blood T cell repertoires in COVID-19. TCRdb's copy holds only in-frame clones and misses some; the assay was immunoSEQ multiplex PCR. The sample has some 320,000 clones; under 95% are singletons. The sequenced material came from PBMCs or T cells enriched from blood (not recorded which). The source of these receptors is a man aged 55-75 years who had recovered from COVID-19. The CDR3 runs from the conserved cysteine through the conserved F or W.

len | v_gene | CDR3aa
14 | TRBV19 | CASSIATGYYGYTF
15 | TRBV5-1 | CASSQLTGDYSPLHF
14 | TRBV30 | CAWKPGVLPETQYF
13 | TRBV12-3/TRBV12-4 | CASSRTVVETQYF
15 | TRBV5-4 | CASSGVGANTGELFF
16 | TRBV11-3 | CASSLDVLAITGELFF
14 | TRBV5-1 | CASSSRGPDTEAFF
12 | TRBV7-8 | CASSPTGAEQYF
16 | TRBV7-8 | CASSTRPGGVYNEQFF
15 | TRBV10-1 | CASCGGGGAKNIQYF
19 | TRBV10-3 | CAISEPTVRAARVNTEAFF
15 | TRBV6-5 | CASSYSGHYRSEAFF
15 | TRBV7-8 | CASSLRQGRGEKLFF
11 | TRBV2 | CASRWHNEQFF
12 | TRBV12-3/TRBV12-4 | CASRSGGGEQYF
15 | TRBV9 | CASSVEGQAIGKLFF
17 | TRBV7-6 | CASSLGGLAGLTGELFF
17 | TRBV4-1 | CASSLRPGQGRIAGYTF
11 | TRBV7-9 | CASSPRLPLHF
13 | TRBV27 | CASSWDSNTEAFF
13 | TRBV2 | CASSRTGTYEQYF
17 | TRBV5-6 | CASSLLKGALTYNEQFF
17 | TRBV2 | CASSRDREGKDNSPLHF
16 | TRBV25-1 | CASSDSRGTSGYEQYF
15 | TRBV6-1 | CASSDVHKGTDTQYF
13 | TRBV29-1 | CSVMYGGAGELFF